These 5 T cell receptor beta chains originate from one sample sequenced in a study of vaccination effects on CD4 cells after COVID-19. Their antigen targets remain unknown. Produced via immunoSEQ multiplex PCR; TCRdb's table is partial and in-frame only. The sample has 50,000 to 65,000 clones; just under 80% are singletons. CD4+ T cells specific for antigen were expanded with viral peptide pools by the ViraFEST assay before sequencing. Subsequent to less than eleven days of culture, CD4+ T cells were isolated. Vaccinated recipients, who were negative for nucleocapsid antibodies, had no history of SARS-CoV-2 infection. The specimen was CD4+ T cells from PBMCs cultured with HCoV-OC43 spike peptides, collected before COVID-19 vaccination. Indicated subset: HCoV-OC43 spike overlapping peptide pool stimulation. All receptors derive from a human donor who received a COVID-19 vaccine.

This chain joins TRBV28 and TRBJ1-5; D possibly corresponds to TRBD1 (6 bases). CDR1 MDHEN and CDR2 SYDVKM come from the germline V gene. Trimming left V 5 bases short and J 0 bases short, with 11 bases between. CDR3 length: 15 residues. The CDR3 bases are TGTGCCAGCAGTCAAAGACAGGATAGCAATCAGCCCCAGCATTTT. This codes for CASSQRQDSNQPQHF.

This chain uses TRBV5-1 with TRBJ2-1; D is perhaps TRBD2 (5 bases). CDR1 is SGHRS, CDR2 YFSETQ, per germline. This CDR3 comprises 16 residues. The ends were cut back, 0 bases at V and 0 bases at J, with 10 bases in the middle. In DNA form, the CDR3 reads TGCGCCAGCAGCTTGGCCACGGGGAGCTCCTACAATGAGCAGTTCTTC. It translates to CASSLATGSSYNEQFF. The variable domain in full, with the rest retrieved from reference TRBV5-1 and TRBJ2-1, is KAGVTQTPRYLIKTRGQQVTLSCSPISGHRSVSWYQQTPGQGLQFLFEYFSETQRNKGNFPGRFSGRQFSNSRSEMNVSTLELGDSALYLCASSLATGSSYNEQFFGPGTRLTVL.

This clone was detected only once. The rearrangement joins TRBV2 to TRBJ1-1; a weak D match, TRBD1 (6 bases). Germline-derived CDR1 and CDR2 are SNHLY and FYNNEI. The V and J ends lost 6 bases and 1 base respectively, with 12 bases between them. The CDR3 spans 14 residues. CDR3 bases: TGTGCCAGCAGACAGGGCCTACCGAACACTGAAGCTTTCTTT. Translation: CASRQGLPNTEAFF.

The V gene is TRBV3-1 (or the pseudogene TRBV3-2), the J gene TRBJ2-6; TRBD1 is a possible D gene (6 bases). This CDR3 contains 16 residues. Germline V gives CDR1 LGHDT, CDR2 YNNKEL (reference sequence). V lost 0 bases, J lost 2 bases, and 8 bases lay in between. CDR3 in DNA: TGTGCCAGCAGCCAAGAAACAGGGCCTGGGGCCAACGTCCTGACTTTC. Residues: CASSQETGPGANVLTF.

CDR3 amino acids: CASSAPAGLGPDTQYF. The CDR3 bases are TGTGCCAGCAGCGCCCCCGCAGGGTTGGGGCCAGATACGCAGTATTTT. The rearrangement joins TRBV6-6 to TRBJ2-3, with D perhaps TRBD1 (5 bases). V was shortened by 6 bases and J by 4 bases, with 20 bases between the two germline ends. From germline, CDR1 is MNHNY and CDR2 SVGAGI (reference sequence). The CDR3 totals 16 residues.